The 16 T cell receptor beta chains presented below share a single source sample, sequenced in a study of T cell responses to AZD1222 COVID-19 vaccine. Profiling relied on immunoSEQ multiplex PCR, and the TCRdb table lists in-frame clones only, not all of them. The table lists under 200,000 clones, 92% of them singletons. The specimen was peripheral blood, collected on day 0 of AZD1222 vaccination. The source of these receptors is an adult in good health.

The chain employs TRBV7-9 and TRBJ2-2; a possible D gene is TRBD1 (6 bases). Looked up from germline, CDR1 is SEHNR and CDR2 is FQNEAQ (reference sequence). Trimming shortened V by 5 bases and J by 0 bases, and 10 bases separated the two germline ends. The CDR3 has 15 amino acids. The CDR3, as DNA: TGTGCCAGCAGCCCGGGACACTCGAACACCGGGGAGCTGTTTTTT. Translation: CASSPGHSNTGELFF.

V usage is TRBV16 and J usage is TRBJ2-3; 9 positions agree with TRBD2. CDR3 length: 15 amino acids. Germline CDR1 KGHSY, CDR2 FQNENV. The V segment lost 0 bases and the J segment 3 bases; nucleotides outside the gene matches: 1. The CDR3 DNA follows: TGTGCCAGCAGCCAATCGAGCGGGAGGACAGATACGCAGTATTTT. As protein: CASSQSSGRTDTQYF.

The chain links TRBV5-6 to TRBJ2-7; TRBD1 matches 9 bases. Germline V gives CDR1 SGHDT, CDR2 YYEEEE. With V trimmed by 6 bases and J by 2 bases, 6 bases remained unmatched. The length of the CDR3 is 14 residues. The DNA for the CDR3 is TGTGCCAGCACCTTCGGGACAGGGACCTACGAGCAGTACTTC. Translation: CASTFGTGTYEQYF.

V gene TRBV7-9 combines with J gene TRBJ1-2; D perhaps matches TRBD1 (5 bases). CDR1 and CDR2 from the germline V gene are SEHNR and FQNEAQ (reference sequence). V shed 5 bases and J shed 3 bases, with 10 bases lying between them. The length of the CDR3 is 13 residues. CDR3 protein: CASSLQGDYGYTF. The CDR3 DNA reads as TGTGCCAGCAGCCTCCAGGGTGACTATGGCTACACCTTC.

Judged by abundance, this clone is medium-sized. The V and J genes are TRBV5-6 and TRBJ1-2; the D is unclear. The CDR3 has 14 residues. V was clipped by 0 bases and J by 8 bases, with 14 bases between them. The germline V gene encodes CDR1 SGHDT and CDR2 YYEEEE. This CDR3 reads CASSLAMDPGGYTF. The CDR3 DNA sequence: TGTGCCAGCAGCTTGGCCATGGACCCTGGGGGCTACACCTTC.

V is TRBV7-3 and J is TRBJ2-3, with 13 nucleotides matching TRBD2. The CDR3 covers 19 residues. Losses at the gene ends were 5 bases for V and 1 base for J; bases not matched to a gene: 12. Looked up from germline, CDR1 is SGHTA and CDR2 is FQGTGA. CDR3 sequence (DNA): TGTGCCAGCAGCCAAGCCGGGACTAGCGGGGATGGGGGCACAGATACGCAGTATTTT. Its translation: CASSQAGTSGDGGTDTQYF. The variable domain in full, completed from reference TRBV7-3 and TRBJ2-3, reads GAGVSQTPSNKVTEKGKYVELRCDPISGHTALYWYRQSLGQGPEFLIYFQGTGAADDSGLPNDRFFAVRPEGSVSTLKIQRTERGDSAVYLCASSQAGTSGDGGTDTQYFGPGTRLTVL.

The V gene is TRBV5-8, the J gene TRBJ1-6; D is possibly TRBD1 (5 bases). Per germline, CDR1 SGHTS and CDR2 YDEGEE. Trimming removed 1 base at V and 7 bases at J, with 12 bases between. The CDR3 is 15 residues long. The CDR3 nucleotides read TGTGCCAGCAGCTTGTCAGGGAGCCACAATTCACCCCTCCACTTT. Translation gives CASSLSGSHNSPLHF. Full variable domain (missing parts from reference TRBV5-8 and TRBJ1-6): EAGVTQSPTHLIKTRGQQATLRCSPISGHTSVYWYQQALGLGLQFLLWYDEGEERNRGNFPPRFSGRQFPNYSSELNVNALELEDSALYLCASSLSGSHNSPLHFGNGTRLTVT.

CDR3 in DNA: TGTGCCAGCAGCCTCGCCGGGGGATCCGGGGAGCTGTTTTTT. Translating it yields CASSLAGGSGELFF. This chain uses TRBV3-1 (or the pseudogene TRBV3-2) with TRBJ2-2, with a weak D call TRBD2 (6 bases). The germline V and J ends were trimmed by 4 bases and 6 bases, with 12 bases remaining between them. The CDR3 spans 14 residues. Germline-derived CDR1 and CDR2 are LGHDT and YNNKEL (reference sequence).

The rearrangement links TRBV19 to TRBJ1-2, with no clear D. The CDR3 spans 11 residues. CDR1 LNHDA and CDR2 SQIVND come from the germline V gene (reference sequence). The CDR3 region has the DNA TGTGGGGCAGGTGGGTCCTATGGCTACACCTTC. This sequence encodes CGAGGSYGYTF.

This chain links TRBV7-2 with TRBJ2-1; TRBD2 is a possible D gene (6 bases). This CDR3 has 15 residues. V was clipped by 2 bases and J by 1 base, with 9 bases between them. Germline lookup yields CDR1 SGHTA and CDR2 FQGNSA. This CDR3 is CASSLRRDSYNEQFF. As DNA, the CDR3 is TGTGCCAGCAGCTTAAGGAGGGATTCCTACAATGAGCAGTTCTTC.

The V and J genes are TRBV19 and TRBJ2-7; D tentatively fits TRBD1 or TRBD2 (5 bases each). The V gene lost 10 bases and the J gene lost 4 bases, with 17 bases spanning the gap. The germline V gene encodes CDR1 LNHDA and CDR2 SQIVND (reference sequence). The CDR3 is 13 amino acids. The CDR3 loop reads CATQGRGAYEQYF. The CDR3 DNA reads as TGTGCCACCCAGGGAAGAGGGGCGTACGAGCAGTACTTC.

This sequence joins TRBV5-5 and TRBJ1-2, with 8 bases aligning to TRBD1. The trim removed 2 bases at V and 5 bases at J, leaving 5 bases unmatched. Per germline, CDR1 SGHKS and CDR2 YYEKEE (reference sequence). The CDR3 contains 14 residues. The DNA for the CDR3 is TGTGCCAGCAGCTTTACAGGGGGGAGGTATGGCTACACCTTC. Residues: CASSFTGGRYGYTF. Drawing the rest from reference TRBV5-5 and TRBJ1-2, the complete variable domain is DAGVTQSPTHLIKTRGQQVTLRCSPISGHKSVSWYQQVLGQGPQFIFQYYEKEERGRGNFPDRFSARQFPNYSSELNVNALLLGDSALYLCASSFTGGRYGYTFGSGTRLTVV.

This clone was seen a single time. In the same sample, other DNA sequences code for this CDR3. The rearrangement joins TRBV19 to TRBJ2-1, with D unresolved. Germline V gene sequence: CDR1 LNHDA, CDR2 SQIVND (reference sequence). Trimming cost V 2 bases and J 3 bases, with 5 bases left between them. This CDR3 is built from 13 residues. Here the CDR3 DNA reads TGTGCCAGTAGTATAAACAGCTACAATGAGCAGTTCTTC. This sequence encodes CASSINSYNEQFF.

V and J are TRBV30 and TRBJ1-2; D gene uncertain. Trimming took 4 bases from V and 8 from J, leaving 14 bases between them. Germline V gene lookup returns CDR1 GTSNPN and CDR2 SVGIG (reference sequence). This CDR3 is 12 amino acids long. DNA for the CDR3: TGTGCCTGGATAGCCGGGAGTCGGGGCTACACCTTC. Translated, it gives CAWIAGSRGYTF.

The CDR3 region is CASSIDRMGAYEQYF. CDR3 DNA: TGTGCCAGTAGTATAGATCGGATGGGGGCCTACGAGCAGTACTTC. The rearrangement links TRBV19 to TRBJ2-7, with D possibly called TRBD1 or TRBD2 (5 bases each). Germline-derived CDR1 and CDR2 are LNHDA and SQIVND (reference sequence). V was cut by 0 bases and J by 2 bases, with 11 bases left in between. This CDR3 has 15 amino acids. The whole variable domain, filled in from reference TRBV19 and TRBJ2-7, reads DGGITQSPKYLFRKEGQNVTLSCEQNLNHDAMYWYRQDPGQGLRLIYYSQIVNDFQKGDIAEGYSVSREKKESFPLTVTSAQKNPTAFYLCASSIDRMGAYEQYFGPGTRLTVT.

This clone occurred a few times. V and J are TRBV19 and TRBJ1-1; TRBD1 agrees at 10 bases. The CDR3 loop spans 17 amino acids. CDR1 is LNHDA, CDR2 SQIVND, per germline (reference sequence). Trimming at V came to 4 bases and at J to 1 base, leaving 9 bases not matched to a gene. CDR3 nucleotide sequence: TGTGCCAGTAGTAGCGACAGGGGGCCATCAAAGAACACTGAAGCTTTCTTT. Translation gives CASSSDRGPSKNTEAFF. The full variable domain, completed using reference TRBV19 and TRBJ1-1, is DGGITQSPKYLFRKEGQNVTLSCEQNLNHDAMYWYRQDPGQGLRLIYYSQIVNDFQKGDIAEGYSVSREKKESFPLTVTSAQKNPTAFYLCASSSDRGPSKNTEAFFGQGTRLTVV.